The clone carrying this T cell receptor beta chain was found a few times. As yet, its antigen is unknown. The sample comes from a study of identical twins. Findings and caveats of the study: It was out-of-frame TCR alpha sharing in monozygotic twins that models underestimated.

Between the trimmed V and J ends, which lost 3 bases and 1 base, there was a span of 9 bases. There are 13 residues in the CDR3. Germline CDR1 reads SQVTM; CDR2 reads ANQGSEA. Via MiXCR, TCRdb re-called the 5' RACE reads, giving one row per CDR3 protein. Among roughly 720,000 distinct CDR3 sequences listed, 15% to 20% were seen once. A further study also used this sample, focusing on T cells expressing NK-cell markers. That work adds: There were a handful of donors in whom these clonotypes also led the CD3+CD56-NKG2C+ fraction.

The origin of this receptor is a woman aged 18-29 years in good health. The sequenced sample was PBMCs. The chain combines TRBV29-1 with TRBJ1-1; D gene unclear. The DNA of the CDR3 is TGCAGCGTTGAGGGGAGATGGAACACTGAAGCTTTCTTT. It encodes CSVEGRWNTEAFF. The entire variable domain, with the rest obtained from reference TRBV29-1 and TRBJ1-1, is as follows: SAVISQKPSRDICQRGTSLTIQCQVDSQVTMMFWYRQQPGQSLTLIATANQGSEATYESGFVIDKFPISRPNLTFSTLTVSNMSPEDSSIYLCSVEGRWNTEAFFGQGTRLTVV.